What follows describes a single TCR beta chain. The antigen it binds to is not known. Base quality data are lacking; no much larger clone is found one base away. This sample is part of a study of technical replicates of blood from several donors listed by TCRdb under 2017. The library was built by means of the immunoSEQ multiplex PCR assay. The table was pulled from immuneACCESS by TCRdb, which kept in-frame rearrangements only. Such tables lose some clones; where checked, under half of the loss comes from unresolved V genes, and the rest has no known cause. The sample table holds about 72,000 clones, of which around 95% were seen once. Around 0.24% of the sample rests with the top ten. From its cysteine to its phenylalanine, the CDR3 spans 18 amino acids. This entry keeps only the CDR3 DNA: 54 bases, framed from base 1. Germline trimming: 3 bases from V, 4 bases from J; junction bases outside gene matches: 17. As encoded in the germline V gene (reference sequence), CDR1 is SGHNT while CDR2 is YYREEE.

This clonotype was sampled from a human donor in good health. The sample comprised T cells isolated from PBMCs. This chain joins TRBV5-4 to TRBJ2-5; TRBD2 agrees with 8 junctional bases. For the CDR3, the sequence is CASSSPPIGRGVGETQYF. At the DNA level, the sequence is TGTGCCAGCAGCTCCCCCCCCATTGGGCGGGGGGTTGGAGAGACCCAGTACTTC. This CDR3, with the reference TRBV5-4 and TRBJ2-5 proteins standing in past its ends, gives the full variable domain ETGVTQSPTHLIKTRGQQVTLRCSSQSGHNTVSWYQQALGQGPQFIFQYYREEENGRGNFPPRFSGLQFPNYSSELNVNALELDDSALYLCASSSPPIGRGVGETQYFGPGTRLLVL.